One T cell receptor beta chain is described in this entry. Using immunoSEQ multiplex PCR, the repertoire was profiled, and TCRdb retains in-frame clones only, with some absent. The sample records around 280,000 clones, around 90% being singletons. This CDR3 has 14 residues. V lost 0 bases, J lost 2 bases, and 7 bases lay in between. Germline CDR1 MNHEY, CDR2 SVGAGI. This entry is derived from a study of blood T cell repertoires in COVID-19. Study summary: Spain, Italy and the United States supplied samples that represented acute and convalescent COVID-19. Sample material is recorded as cDNA or gDNA derived from T cells, B-cell-depleted T cells, or PBMCs.

Everyone who took part was roughly 18 to 100 years old, and they came from fewer than 25 US areas. Cohorts were determined from participant-reported clinical history. V usage is TRBV6-5 and J usage is TRBJ1-2; the D gene is possibly TRBD1 (5 bases). The clonotype originates from a woman between 18 and 29 years old with acute COVID-19. Specimen: PBMCs or T cells enriched from blood (not recorded which). The DNA of the CDR3 is TGTGCCAGCAGTTACTCGACAGTAAACTATGGCTACACCTTC. Residues: CASSYSTVNYGYTF.